This entry lists 25 T cell receptor beta chains sequenced from one sample in a study of CD8 T cells in Susac syndrome. When the RNA was reverse transcribed, random hexamers were used with an input of about 0.5 to 1 ug. MiXCR, applied by TCRdb to the immunoSEQ multiplex PCR reads, yields one record per CDR3 protein. The data hold about 190,000 distinct CDR3 sequences, with more than 90% observed a single time. Sample: CD4+ T cells from PBMCs. The receptor source for this set is a human donor with Susac syndrome.

The chain has TRBV4-1 and TRBJ1-5; D remains unclear. Trimming shortened V by 1 base and J by 5 bases, and 6 bases separated the two germline ends. The CDR3 has 13 residues. Germline CDR1 reads MGHRA; CDR2 reads YSYEKL. CDR3 bases: TGCGCCAGCAGCCAAGTCGCCGATCAGCCCCAGCATTTT. Translated: CASSQVADQPQHF.

The chain has TRBV12-3 or TRBV12-4 and TRBJ2-7, with 8 bases aligning to TRBD2. With 7 bases clipped from V and 2 bases from J, the junction kept 7 bases outside the gene matches. The length of the CDR3 is 14 residues. For the CDR3, the DNA is TGTGCCAGCACCCCGGGGGGGGCAGCCTACGAGCAGTACTTC. Its translation: CASTPGGAAYEQYF.

The table lists this clonotype with a count of one. V is TRBV7-2 and J is TRBJ1-2, with D perhaps TRBD1 (5 bases). The germline V gene has CDR1 SGHTA and CDR2 FQGNSA. V lost 1 base to trimming and J lost 2 bases, with 11 bases between them. The CDR3 consists of 15 residues. CDR3 sequence: CASSLGGKTNYGYTF. Here the CDR3 DNA reads TGTGCCAGCAGCTTAGGGGGGAAGACCAACTATGGCTACACCTTC.

The chain employs TRBV30 and TRBJ1-2, with D maybe TRBD1 (6 bases). Per germline, CDR1 GTSNPN and CDR2 SVGIG (reference sequence). Between the trimmed V and J ends, which lost 4 bases and 2 bases, there was a span of 14 bases. This CDR3 comprises 14 residues. The CDR3 loop is CAWTHGGSNYGYTF. Here the CDR3 DNA reads TGTGCCTGGACGCATGGGGGCTCAAACTATGGCTACACCTTC. Using reference TRBV30 and TRBJ1-2 for the parts outside the CDR3, the full variable domain is SQTIHQWPATLVQPVGSPLSLECTVEGTSNPNLYWYRQAAGRGLQLLFYSVGIGQISSEVPQNLSASRPQDRQFILSSKKLLLSDSGFYLCAWTHGGSNYGYTFGSGTRLTVV.

The rearrangement joins TRBV7-3 to TRBJ2-3; 10 bases map to TRBD2. CDR3 length equals 14 residues. Germline V gene lookup returns CDR1 SGHTA and CDR2 FQGTGA. The ends lost 4 bases at V and 4 bases at J; junction bases unmatched: 2. The DNA for the CDR3 is TGTGCCAGCAGCTCTGGACTAGCGGCAGATACGCAGTATTTT. This sequence encodes CASSSGLAADTQYF. The whole variable domain, remainder taken from reference TRBV7-3 and TRBJ2-3, is GAGVSQTPSNKVTEKGKYVELRCDPISGHTALYWYRQSLGQGPEFLIYFQGTGAADDSGLPNDRFFAVRPEGSVSTLKIQRTERGDSAVYLCASSSGLAADTQYFGPGTRLTVL.

The rearrangement links TRBV19 to TRBJ2-2, with TRBD1 matching over 7 bases. The germline V gene has CDR1 LNHDA and CDR2 SQIVND (reference sequence). Trimming at V came to 4 bases and at J to 0 bases, leaving 2 bases not matched to a gene. CDR3 size: 15 residues. CDR3 nucleotides: TGTGCCAGTAGTACCGGGACAGCGAACACCGGGGAGCTGTTTTTT. Translation: CASSTGTANTGELFF.

The CDR3 region has the DNA TGCAGTGCTAGAACGGGGACTAGCAGGGAGACCCAGTACTTC. It is translated as CSARTGTSRETQYF. The gene calls are TRBV20-1 and TRBJ2-5; 9 bases map to TRBD2. V shed 2 bases and J 5 bases; nucleotides not matched to a gene: 6. Germline values: CDR1 DFQATT, CDR2 SNEGSKA (reference sequence). The CDR3 is made up of 14 amino acids.

The rearrangement links TRBV5-4 to TRBJ2-2, with unresolved D. The V end lost 0 bases, the J end lost 7 bases, and 13 bases lay between the germline ends. Germline V gene data show CDR1 as SGHNT and CDR2 as YYREEE (reference sequence). This CDR3 spans 15 amino acids. The CDR3 loop reads CASSLGHAVSGELFF. The CDR3 region has the DNA TGTGCCAGCAGCTTGGGTCACGCGGTCAGCGGGGAGCTGTTTTTT. Together with reference TRBV5-4 and TRBJ2-2, the CDR3 gives the full variable domain: ETGVTQSPTHLIKTRGQQVTLRCSSQSGHNTVSWYQQALGQGPQFIFQYYREEENGRGNFPPRFSGLQFPNYSSELNVNALELDDSALYLCASSLGHAVSGELFFGEGSRLTVL.

The rearrangement uses TRBV5-4 and TRBJ2-5; 8 bases line up with TRBD2. Germline V gives CDR1 SGHNT, CDR2 YYREEE (reference sequence). This CDR3 contains 14 residues. V dropped 4 bases and J dropped 4; count of bases not matched to a gene: 6. This chain's CDR3 is CASSIGTSAETQYF. In DNA form, the CDR3 reads TGTGCCAGCAGCATCGGGACTAGTGCAGAGACCCAGTACTTC.

This rearrangement joins TRBV7-9 to TRBJ2-5, with 7 bases identical to TRBD1. The ends lost 5 bases at V and 4 bases at J; junction bases unmatched: 1. The CDR3 spans 12 residues. The germline CDR1 and CDR2 sequences are SEHNR and FQNEAQ (reference sequence). CDR3 coding DNA: TGTGCCAGCAGCGGACAGGCAGAGACCCAGTACTTC. Residues: CASSGQAETQYF.

This chain uses TRBV5-1 with TRBJ1-1; the match to TRBD1 covers 8 bases. Unmatched junction bases numbered 10, after V lost 0 bases and J lost 0 bases. Looked up from germline, CDR1 is SGHRS and CDR2 is YFSETQ. The CDR3 extends over 18 amino acids. DNA of the CDR3: TGCGCCAGCAGCTTGGACTGGCCAGGGGGCGAATTGAACACTGAAGCTTTCTTT. Translating it yields CASSLDWPGGELNTEAFF.

A single count supports this clonotype. The chain combines TRBV20-1 with TRBJ2-2, with D hard to call. The CDR3 has 14 amino acids. Trimming pared 0 bases from V and 4 bases from J, leaving 9 bases between. The germline gives CDR1 DFQATT, CDR2 SNEGSKA (reference sequence). In DNA, the CDR3 is TGCAGTGCTAGAGATTGGGCCGGCACCGGGGAGCTGTTTTTT. It yields the protein CSARDWAGTGELFF.

The chain joins TRBV7-2 to TRBJ1-3; a possible D gene is TRBD1 (6 bases). The germline gives CDR1 SGHTA, CDR2 FQGNSA. Deletions cut 5 bases from V and 4 bases from J, with 12 bases between. The CDR3 is 14 residues long. The CDR3 protein is CASSVTGLGNTIYF. The CDR3 region has the DNA TGTGCCAGCAGCGTTACAGGGTTGGGAAACACCATATATTTT.

The CDR3 here is CASSLFGTREETQYF. CDR3 coding DNA: TGTGCCAGCAGCTTATTCGGCACCCGAGAAGAGACCCAGTACTTC. This sequence joins TRBV7-3 and TRBJ2-5; D call uncertain. V was trimmed by 2 bases and J by 3 bases, leaving 13 bases between them. CDR3 length: 15 amino acids. CDR1 and CDR2 (germline): SGHTA, FQGTGA.

The V call is TRBV5-1, the J call TRBJ1-1; D unresolved. Germline CDR1 and CDR2: SGHRS and YFSETQ. The CDR3 covers 15 residues. V gave up 0 bases and J gave up 1 base, with 10 bases separating them. The CDR3 bases are TGCGCCAGCAGCTTGGCGCAGACGAAGAACACTGAAGCTTTCTTT. The encoded protein is CASSLAQTKNTEAFF.

The V gene is TRBV7-2, the J gene TRBJ2-7, with D unresolved. Trimming pared 2 bases from V and 6 bases from J, leaving 11 bases between. The CDR3 has 13 amino acids. Per germline, CDR1 SGHTA and CDR2 FQGNSA. The CDR3 region is CASSLPNLVEQYF. Written as DNA, the CDR3 is TGTGCCAGCAGCTTACCCAATTTAGTCGAGCAGTACTTC.

This chain links TRBV14 with TRBJ1-1; D uncertain. The CDR3 length is 11 residues. The germline V gene has CDR1 SGHDN and CDR2 FVKESK. V was shortened by 4 bases and J by 7 bases, with 7 bases between the two germline ends. CDR3 residues: CASSLEIEAFF. The DNA for the CDR3 is TGTGCCAGCAGCCTAGAGATTGAAGCTTTCTTT.

The genes are TRBV11-2 and TRBJ2-4; D may be TRBD2 (5 bases). Trimming removed 3 bases from V and 0 bases from J, with 9 bases in between. The germline V gene encodes CDR1 SGHAT and CDR2 FQNNGV. CDR3 length: 15 amino acids. The CDR3 DNA follows: TGTGCCAGCAGCTTTTACGGGGTAGCCAAAAACATTCAGTACTTC. This encodes CASSFYGVAKNIQYF.

V is TRBV19 and J is TRBJ1-2; a weak D match, TRBD1 (6 bases). Germline V gene data show CDR1 as LNHDA and CDR2 as SQIVND (reference sequence). The V gene lost 3 bases and the J gene lost 6 bases, with 20 bases spanning the gap. The CDR3 sequence is 16 residues long. The CDR3 loop reads CASSIHPRQESDGYTF. In DNA form, the CDR3 reads TGTGCCAGTAGTATCCACCCAAGACAGGAGTCGGATGGCTACACCTTC.

The V and J genes are TRBV9 and TRBJ2-1, with D tentatively TRBD2 (6 bases). CDR3 length equals 17 residues. Germline CDR1 is SGDLS and CDR2 is YYNGEE. Trimming took off 0 bases at V and 0 bases at J, with 13 bases between the two ends. CDR3: CASSVDPGVSSYNEQFF. In DNA form, the CDR3 reads TGTGCCAGCAGCGTAGACCCGGGGGTCAGCTCCTACAATGAGCAGTTCTTC.

The V call is TRBV30, the J call TRBJ1-1; D gene ambiguous. The CDR3 sequence is 13 residues long. V lost 5 bases and J 4 bases, leaving 14 bases between the germline ends. Germline CDR1 reads GTSNPN; CDR2 reads SVGIG (reference sequence). CDR3 residues: CAWGAGVRTEAFF. CDR3 sequence (DNA): TGTGCCTGGGGCGCCGGGGTCCGCACTGAAGCTTTCTTT.

The chain recombines TRBV7-2 with TRBJ2-3; the match to TRBD1 covers 7 bases. Losses at the gene ends were 2 bases for V and 2 bases for J; bases not matched to a gene: 4. From germline, CDR1 is SGHTA and CDR2 FQGNSA. The CDR3 runs to 15 residues. The CDR3 DNA follows: TGTGCCAGCAGCTTACGGGGACAGCCCACAGATACGCAGTATTTT. It is translated as CASSLRGQPTDTQYF.

The CDR3 loop reads CSARDMERGVSYEQYF. The CDR3 DNA sequence: TGCAGTGCTAGAGATATGGAGCGGGGGGTCTCCTACGAGCAGTACTTC. The V gene is TRBV20-1, the J gene TRBJ2-7; TRBD2 agrees at 9 bases. Germline V gene sequence: CDR1 DFQATT, CDR2 SNEGSKA (reference sequence). CDR3 size: 16 residues. Trimming cost V 0 bases and J 0 bases; bases outside gene matches: 6.

The chain employs TRBV18 and TRBJ2-3; 7 positions agree with TRBD1. The CDR3 length is 13 residues. Germline trimming cut 5 bases from V and 5 bases from J; bases unmatched to any gene: 4. Germline CDR1 is KGHSH and CDR2 is LQKENI. CDR3 loop: CASSADRKDTQYF. Here the CDR3 DNA reads TGTGCCAGCTCAGCGGACAGGAAAGATACGCAGTATTTT.

The chain couples TRBV15 to TRBJ1-2; no reliable D call. CDR3 length: 18 amino acids. CDR1 and CDR2 from the germline V gene are LNHNV and YYDKDF (reference sequence). V was shortened by 1 base and J by 4 bases, with 22 bases between the two germline ends. CDR3 amino acids: CATSRAPVSGQWSYGYTF. In DNA form, the CDR3 reads TGTGCCACCAGCAGAGCCCCAGTGTCGGGCCAATGGAGCTATGGCTACACCTTC.